These T cell receptor beta chains were read from a single sample in a study of cytomegalovirus exposure and HLA in healthy donors. Assay: immunoSEQ multiplex PCR; the TCRdb copy retains only in-frame clones and omits some. The sample holds 110,000 to 150,000 clones, 65% to 80% seen once. The source material was PBMCs. The receptors were sampled from a woman between 45 and 60 years old in good health and CMV-seropositive. Both conserved end residues are part of each CDR3. The D gene is left open where the match is weak. Clone size, where shown, is once, few, many, or a class for clones that have expanded.

j_call clone_size d_call v_call cdr3_nt cdr3_aa
TRBJ1-2 - - TRBV4-1 TGCGCCAGCAGCCAGCAGGAACAGGTATTCATTGGCTACACCTTC CASSQQEQVFIGYTF
TRBJ1-3 - - TRBV5-1 TGCGCCAGCAGCTTGGCAGGCAACTCTGGAAACACCATATATTTT CASSLAGNSGNTIYF
TRBJ2-7 - - TRBV19 TGTGCCAGTAGTTCCGGGGGAAGCTCCTACGAGCAGTACTTC CASSSGGSSYEQYF
TRBJ2-5 - TRBD2 TRBV15 TGTGCCACCAGCGCCGGGACTAGCAGAGGCCAAGAGACCCAGTACTTC CATSAGTSRGQETQYF
TRBJ1-2 - - TRBV7-3 TGTGCCAGCAGCTCTAACAGGGTAGCTAACTATGGCTACACCTTC CASSSNRVANYGYTF
TRBJ1-6 few - TRBV30 TGTGCCTGGAGTGTACAGGGTGGATCACCCCTCCACTTT CAWSVQGGSPLHF
TRBJ1-5 - TRBD1 TRBV2 TGTGCCAGCAGGGGGACAGGTAGCAATCAGCCCCAGCATTTT CASRGTGSNQPQHF
TRBJ1-5 few - TRBV7-2 TGTGCCAGCAGCTTAGCGCGGGGAGTCGATCAGCCCCAGCATTTT CASSLARGVDQPQHF
TRBJ1-5 - TRBD1 TRBV6-8 TGTGCCAGCAGTACCCCCGAAGCGGCCAGGGGGCATAGCAATCAGCCCCAGCATTTT CASSTPEAARGHSNQPQHF
TRBJ1-5 - - TRBV13 TGTGCCAGCAGCCTCAGGGTGTTGGGCAATCAGCCCCAGCATTTT CASSLRVLGNQPQHF
TRBJ2-7 - - TRBV29-1 TGCAGCGCTGCTCAGGGTGGCGAGCAGTACTTC CSAAQGGEQYF
TRBJ1-5 - - TRBV6-1 TGTGCCAGCAGGGACAGAGACTATCAGCCCCAGCATTTT CASRDRDYQPQHF
TRBJ2-7 - - TRBV5-1 TGCGCCAGCAGCTTGAGGGAGGAGGGCGAGCAGTACTTC CASSLREEGEQYF
TRBJ2-2 - - TRBV11-2 TGTGCCAGCAGCTCACAGGTCGGGGAGCTGTTTTTT CASSSQVGELFF
TRBJ1-2 - - TRBV9 TGTGCCAGCAGCGAGGCAGGCAGCCCTAACTATGGCTACACCTTC CASSEAGSPNYGYTF
TRBJ2-1 few - TRBV28 TGTGCCAGCACCCCCCTGAGCAGGTCGGCAAAACAGTTCTTC CASTPLSRSAKQFF
TRBJ1-1 - - TRBV18 TGTGCCAGCTCACCAACAACGGGGGTGGACACTGAAGCTTTCTTT CASSPTTGVDTEAFF
TRBJ1-5 - - TRBV6-6 TGTGCCAGCAGTTCCCGTGCCGGGGGGAATCAGCCCCAGCATTTT CASSSRAGGNQPQHF
TRBJ1-5 - - TRBV2 TGTGCCAGCAGTGAGACACATAGCAATCAGCCCCAGCATTTT CASSETHSNQPQHF
TRBJ2-6 few - TRBV7-2 TGTGCCAGCAGCTTAGTCGGGGCTGGGGCCAACGTCCTGACTTTC CASSLVGAGANVLTF
TRBJ1-4 few - TRBV7-8 TGTGCCAGGAGTATAAGACAGAAGAATAATGAAAAACTGTTTTTT CARSIRQKNNEKLFF
TRBJ2-3 - - TRBV25-1 TGTGCCAGCAGTCCGGGGGCGGGGGCATACACAGATACGCAGTATTTT CASSPGAGAYTDTQYF
TRBJ2-1 - TRBD2 TRBV5-1 TGCGCCAGCAGCTCGGGAACTAGCGGGGGGGCCAATGAGCAGTTCTTC CASSSGTSGGANEQFF
TRBJ2-6 few TRBD2 TRBV19 TGTGCCAGTAGTATCAGCGGGGGGGGAAGAGGGGCCAACGTCCTGACTTTC CASSISGGGRGANVLTF
TRBJ1-5 - - TRBV7-3 TGTGCCAGCAGCTTAACGGGAGGCAATCAGCCCCAGCATTTT CASSLTGGNQPQHF
TRBJ2-1 - TRBD2 TRBV18 TGTGCCAGCTCACCACCGAGGGCGGGGGGCCCATACAATGAGCAGTTCTTC CASSPPRAGGPYNEQFF
TRBJ1-2 - - TRBV5-4 TGTGCCAGCAGCGCGGGACTAAACTATGGCTACACCTTC CASSAGLNYGYTF
TRBJ1-1 - - TRBV29-1 TGCAGCGTACTGGACATTAACACTGAAGCTTTCTTT CSVLDINTEAFF
TRBJ1-2 - TRBD1 TRBV6-5 TGTGCCAGCAGTTCACAGGGGGGGGTTGGCTACACCTTC CASSSQGGVGYTF
TRBJ1-3 - - TRBV4-2 TGTGCCAGCAGCTCCCACCTAGACCGAAGCTCTGGAAACACCATATATTTT CASSSHLDRSSGNTIYF
TRBJ2-7 few - TRBV28 TGTGCCAGCAGACAGACAGGATTCTACGAGCAGTACTTC CASRQTGFYEQYF
TRBJ2-7 - - TRBV19 TGTGCCACCCACCCCGGGGGATTCGGGGAGCAGTACTTC CATHPGGFGEQYF
TRBJ1-1 - - TRBV4-3 TGCGCCAGCAGCCAAGATTACGGGGCTGAAGCTTTCTTT CASSQDYGAEAFF
TRBJ1-4 - - TRBV5-4 TGTGCCAGCAGCTTATTCGGGGGGCAGGCGTTTTTT CASSLFGGQAFF
TRBJ2-2 - - TRBV4-1 TGCGCCAGCAGCCAAGTGGGAAGAGACAGCGGGGAGCTGTTTTTT CASSQVGRDSGELFF
TRBJ1-1 - - TRBV15 TGTGCCACCAGCAGACCAAACAGGGCCAATGAAGCTTTCTTT CATSRPNRANEAFF
TRBJ2-7 - - TRBV12-5 TGTGCTAGTGGTTTGTTCACCGCCTCCCGGGATCCCTACGAGCAGTACTTC CASGLFTASRDPYEQYF
TRBJ1-2 few - TRBV28 TGTGCCAGCAGTAATACAGGGCCCAACTATGGCTACACCTTC CASSNTGPNYGYTF
TRBJ2-1 - - TRBV5-6 TGTGCCAGCAGCTTGCCGTTCGTCCACAATGAGCAGTTCTTC CASSLPFVHNEQFF
TRBJ1-6 - TRBD1 TRBV2 TGTGCCAGCAGCCTATCCGGACAGGGGAATTCACCCCTCCACTTT CASSLSGQGNSPLHF
TRBJ1-6 - TRBD1 TRBV6-6 TGTGCCAGCAGTTCATACACAGGGGGGGGATCACCCCTCCACTTT CASSSYTGGGSPLHF
TRBJ1-1 - TRBD1 TRBV6-5 TGTGCCAGCAGTTTGGGGGACAGGGGAGTTGATGCGGCTTTCTTT CASSLGDRGVDAAFF
TRBJ2-5 - TRBD2 TRBV7-3 TGTGCCAGCAGCTTAGTGGGACTAGCGGGAGAGACCCAGTACTTC CASSLVGLAGETQYF
TRBJ1-2 - TRBD1 TRBV19 TGTGCCAGTAGAGGAGACAGGGCAAGTCACGGCTACACCTTC CASRGDRASHGYTF
TRBJ1-6 - - TRBV15 TGTGCCACCAGTAGGGACTTTAATTCACCCCTCCACTTT CATSRDFNSPLHF
TRBJ2-1 - - TRBV7-3 TGTGCCAGCAGCCCCCCCAGTCAAAATGAGCAGTTCTTC CASSPPSQNEQFF
TRBJ1-6 - - TRBV7-9 TGTGCCAGCAGCTTAGGCGGAGGACGCCTCCACTTT CASSLGGGRLHF
TRBJ1-4 - - TRBV7-3 TGTGCCAGCAGCACTAGACAGGCCCAGGGTGAAAAACTGTTTTTT CASSTRQAQGEKLFF
TRBJ2-7 once - TRBV28 TGTGCCAGCAGTTCGCAGGGGGGACCCTACGAGCAGTACTTC CASSSQGGPYEQYF
TRBJ1-5 - - TRBV9 TGTGCCAGCAGCGCCGGGGGGGGAAATAATCAGCCCCAGCATTTT CASSAGGGNNQPQHF
TRBJ2-3 - TRBD1 TRBV5-8 TGTGCCAGCAGCTCGCAGGGGGCAGATACGCAGTATTTT CASSSQGADTQYF
TRBJ2-6 - - TRBV18 TGTGCCAGCTCACCACCGATTGGCAACACCCCGATCTCTGGGGCCAACGTCCTGACTTTC CASSPPIGNTPISGANVLTF
TRBJ2-3 - TRBD2 TRBV7-3 TGTGCCAGCAGCTTAACGGCCGCCGGGGGGGCAGATACGCAGTATTTT CASSLTAAGGADTQYF